This T cell receptor (beta chain) comes out of a study of cytomegalovirus exposure and HLA in healthy donors. Study results and limitations: 150 or so TCR beta chains were listed as cytomegalovirus-associated. For TCR beta chains, V- and J-gene trimming was later linked to a missense DCLRE1C variant.

Details on this clone: The antigen is not known. The sample carries other DNA sequences with the same CDR3.

The PCR contained 60 Vbeta and 13 Jbeta primers. Profiled with immunoSEQ multiplex PCR; TCRdb holds only in-frame clones, not every one. Of fewer than 150,000 clones in the sample, 77% were seen once. The CDR3 length is 13 residues. Per germline, CDR1 SGHTA and CDR2 FQGNSA. Trimming removed 2 bases from V and 0 bases from J, with 3 bases in between. The clonotype originates from a human donor in good health. The J gene is TRBJ2-3, the V gene TRBV7-2; D unclear. The sample consisted of PBMCs. CDR3 DNA: TGTGCCAGCAGCTTATCGAGCACAGATACGCAGTATTTT. The encoded protein is CASSLSSTDTQYF. Looking up the rest from reference TRBV7-2 and TRBJ2-3 gives the full variable domain: GAGVSQSPSNKVTEKGKDVELRCDPISGHTALYWYRQSLGQGLEFLIYFQGNSAPDKSGLPSDRFSAERTGGSVSTLTIQRTQQEDSAVYLCASSLSSTDTQYFGPGTRLTVL.